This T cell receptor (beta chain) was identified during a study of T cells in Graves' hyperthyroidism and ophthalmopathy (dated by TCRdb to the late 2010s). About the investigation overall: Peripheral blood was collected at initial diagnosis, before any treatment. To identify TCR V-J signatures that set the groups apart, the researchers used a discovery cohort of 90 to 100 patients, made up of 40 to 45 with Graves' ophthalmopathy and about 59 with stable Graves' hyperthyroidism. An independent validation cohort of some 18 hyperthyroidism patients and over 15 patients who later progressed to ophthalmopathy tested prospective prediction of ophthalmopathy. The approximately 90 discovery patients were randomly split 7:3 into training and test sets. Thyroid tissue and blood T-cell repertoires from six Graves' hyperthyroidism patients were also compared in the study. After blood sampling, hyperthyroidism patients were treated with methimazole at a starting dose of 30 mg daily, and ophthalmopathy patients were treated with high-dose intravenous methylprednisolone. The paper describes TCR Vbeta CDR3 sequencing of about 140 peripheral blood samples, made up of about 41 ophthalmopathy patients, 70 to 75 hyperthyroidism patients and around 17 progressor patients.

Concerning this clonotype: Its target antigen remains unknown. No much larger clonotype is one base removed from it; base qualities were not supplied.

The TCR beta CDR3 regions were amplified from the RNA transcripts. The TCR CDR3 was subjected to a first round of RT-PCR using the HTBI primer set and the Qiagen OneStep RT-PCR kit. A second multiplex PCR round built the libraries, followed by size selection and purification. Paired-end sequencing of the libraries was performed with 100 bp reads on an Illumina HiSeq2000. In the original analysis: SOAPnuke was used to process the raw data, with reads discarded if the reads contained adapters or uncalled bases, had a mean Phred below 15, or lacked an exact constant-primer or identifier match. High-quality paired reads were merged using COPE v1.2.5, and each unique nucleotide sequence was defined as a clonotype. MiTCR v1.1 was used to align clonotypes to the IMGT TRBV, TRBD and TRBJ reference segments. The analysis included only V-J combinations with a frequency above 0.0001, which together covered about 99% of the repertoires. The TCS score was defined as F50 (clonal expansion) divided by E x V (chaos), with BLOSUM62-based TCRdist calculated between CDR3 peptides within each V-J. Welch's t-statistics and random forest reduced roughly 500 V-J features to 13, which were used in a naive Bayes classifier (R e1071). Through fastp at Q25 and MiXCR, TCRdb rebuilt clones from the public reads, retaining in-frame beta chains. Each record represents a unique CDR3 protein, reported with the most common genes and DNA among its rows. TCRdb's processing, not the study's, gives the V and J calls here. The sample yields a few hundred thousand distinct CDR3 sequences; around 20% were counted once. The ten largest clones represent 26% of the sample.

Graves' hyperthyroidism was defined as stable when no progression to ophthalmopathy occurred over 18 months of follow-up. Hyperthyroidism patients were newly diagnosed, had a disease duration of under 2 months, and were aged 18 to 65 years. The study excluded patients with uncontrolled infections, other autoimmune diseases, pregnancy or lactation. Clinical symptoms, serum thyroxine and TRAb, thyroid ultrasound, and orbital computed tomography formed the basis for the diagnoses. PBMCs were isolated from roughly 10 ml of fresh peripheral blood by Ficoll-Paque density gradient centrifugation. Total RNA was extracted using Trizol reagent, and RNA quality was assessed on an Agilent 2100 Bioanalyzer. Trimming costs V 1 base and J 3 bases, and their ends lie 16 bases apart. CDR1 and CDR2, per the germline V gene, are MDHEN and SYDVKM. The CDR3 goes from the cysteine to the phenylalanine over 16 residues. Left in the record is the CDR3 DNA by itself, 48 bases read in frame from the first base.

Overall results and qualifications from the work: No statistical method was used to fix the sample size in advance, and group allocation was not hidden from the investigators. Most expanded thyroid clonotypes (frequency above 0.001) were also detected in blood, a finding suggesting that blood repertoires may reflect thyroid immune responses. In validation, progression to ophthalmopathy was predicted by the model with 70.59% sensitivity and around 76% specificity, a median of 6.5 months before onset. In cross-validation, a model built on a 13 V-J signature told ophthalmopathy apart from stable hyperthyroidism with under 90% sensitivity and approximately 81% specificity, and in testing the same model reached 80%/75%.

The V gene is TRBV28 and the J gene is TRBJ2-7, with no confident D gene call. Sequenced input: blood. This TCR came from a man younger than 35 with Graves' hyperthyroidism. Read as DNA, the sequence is TGTGCCAGCAGTTTATCCCTAGTGGGTACCATCTACGAGCAGTACTTC. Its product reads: CASSLSLVGTIYEQYF.